This T cell receptor (beta chain) was documented in a study of regulatory T cells in long-lasting Graves disease. The germline V gene encodes CDR1 MDHEN and CDR2 SYDVKM. V dropped 11 bases and J dropped 7 bases, with 14 bases sitting between them. The CDR3 is 11 amino acids. This clonotype was detected ten times or more. Documented time point: newly diagnosed GD, antithyroid drugs for less than 3 months. Isolated PBMC RNA provided the starting material for the TCR library. With iRepertoire HTBI primers and Arm-PCR of CDR3 regions, TCR beta libraries were built. TCRdb re-called the multiplex PCR reads through MiXCR, storing one row per CDR3 protein. The repertoire holds 400,000 to 550,000 distinct CDR3 sequences, 15% to 20% seen once, with around a quarter in the top ten. Separately, the same data were catalogued under a study of T cells in Graves' hyperthyroidism and ophthalmopathy.

The sample here was peripheral blood mononuclear cells (PBMCs), taken at new diagnosis, from a patient treated with antithyroid drugs. The TCR originated in a woman aged 18-29 years with Graves disease. The V gene is TRBV28, the J gene TRBJ1-2; D may be TRBD1 (6 bases). The chain's CDR3 is CALRGGGGYTF. DNA for the CDR3: TGTGCCCTGAGGGGGGGAGGTGGCTACACCTTC.